The entry below gives a single TCR beta chain sequence along with its context. There is no known antigen for this receptor. Nothing much larger sits one base from this clone, and base qualities are not available. Receptor amplification or capture employed PCR. DNA from cultured CD4+ T cells was subjected to TCR sequencing with the Oncomine TCR Beta short-read assay at the Johns Hopkins FTIC core. Genomic DNA was extracted from the cultured CD4+ T cells with the QIAamp micro DNA kit. Oncomine TCR Beta libraries from cultured CD4+ T cells were pooled with unique dual indexes and sequenced on an Illumina iSeq 100. The authors processed their data as follows. Non-productive sequences were filtered out, and CDR3s that did not start with C, did not end with F or W, or were shorter than 7 amino acids were discarded. Antigen-specific clonotypes were identified with the MANAFEST web application by comparing peptide-stimulated wells with reference and other culture wells. To be called positive, a clone needed an FDR below 0.05, an odds ratio above 5, and a productive frequency above 0.1% in at least two of three replicate wells. Cross-reactive clonotypes were defined as significantly expanded in both SARS-CoV-2 spike wells and at least one common cold coronavirus spike condition. Using R version 3.6.1, CDR3 homology was evaluated through Levenshtein distances (stringdist) along with unrooted phylogenetic trees (ape). In-frame beta chains were kept once TCRdb had trimmed the public reads at Q25 with fastp and called clones with MiXCR. All rows with the same CDR3 protein become a single entry with the most common DNA and genes. TCRdb's processing, not the authors', yielded these V and J calls. This sample gives about 23,000 distinct CDR3 sequences in total; over 40% of them show up just once. The ten most abundant clones make up 4.9% of the sample.

This entry belongs to a study of vaccination and CD4 T cells after COVID-19 (dated by TCRdb to 2021 to 2024). For context, the study as a whole: Every convalescent patient had a positive nasal swab PCR test for SARS-CoV-2, with mild disease in 8 to 10 patients and severe disease in one. In the convalescent cohort there were six males and four females, among whom were two Hispanic individuals, seven Caucasians, two Asians and one multiracial person. Participants got two doses of the Pfizer-BioNTech BNT162b2 vaccine (n=8) or two doses of the Moderna mRNA-1273 vaccine (n=2). Post-COVID blood samples from convalescent patients were collected a median of approximately 93 days after diagnosis, with a range of roughly 30 to 170 days. The time from the second vaccine dose to post-vaccine blood sampling had a median of approximately 72 days and ranged from about 13 to 250 days. Three convalescent patients were sampled both early after vaccination (day 14) and late after vaccination (days 161 to 241). The cultures were stimulated with overlapping spike peptide pools from SARS-CoV-2 and from the common cold coronaviruses HCoV-NL63, HCoV-OC43 and HCoV-229E. Control cultures received a CEFX viral epitope pool as the positive control, an HIV-1 Nef peptide pool as the negative control, or no peptide. In around nine COVID-19 convalescent patients and a handful of infection-naive healthy vaccine recipients, the spike-specific CD4+ TCR repertoire before mRNA vaccination was compared with the repertoire after mRNA vaccination. Study-wide findings and limitations: In convalescent patients, nearly all vaccine-specific clones (304 of 307) were found to be mono-reactive for SARS-CoV-2 spike rather than cross-reactive with common cold coronaviruses. The median number of SARS-CoV-2-reactive clonotypes rose from 20 to 25 after infection to 38 after vaccination, but the change was not significant. The study included relatively few convalescent patients and did not analyze early timepoints after natural infection. In convalescent patients, a median around 86% of post-vaccine SARS-CoV-2-reactive clones were detected only after vaccination, suggesting vaccine-specific priming.

Reading from cysteine to phenylalanine, the CDR3 counts 16 amino acids. Of the read, only the CDR3 DNA is kept; its 48 bases are in frame from base 1. Trimming costs V 2 bases and J 5 bases, and their ends lie 19 bases apart. CDR1 and CDR2, per the germline V gene (reference sequence), are DFQATT and SNEGSKA. The sample's time point label, decoded: late sampling 161 to 241 days after vaccination in a few convalescent patients. Reading the label with the study, this specimen's treatment or condition is: roughly nine-day PBMC culture with coronavirus spike peptide pools or control peptides (ViraFEST assay). The ViraFEST assay was used in the study, in which antigen-specific T cells were expanded with peptide pools and expanded clonotypes were subsequently identified by TCR sequencing. The convalescent patients' positive SARS-CoV-2 PCR tests were from March to December 2020, which was before the Alpha, Beta and Delta variants emerged in the United States. PBMCs were cultured at around 2 million per well in IMDM supplemented with around 5.5% human AB serum and about 9.5 IU/ml IL-2, with 9.5 to 10 ug/ml peptide pools added. On days 3 and 7, half of the culture medium was replaced with fresh IL-2-containing medium. After approximately eleven days of culture, CD4+ T cells were isolated by negative selection using the EasySep CD4+ T cell isolation kit. PBMCs were separated from whole blood using Ficoll-Paque Plus gradient centrifugation and then either used fresh or cryopreserved at -140C. Culture conditions were generally each tested in triplicate wells.

The receptor was isolated from a human donor who had recovered from COVID-19. Recombination joined TRBV20-1 with TRBJ1-5; the D segment could be TRBD1, given 6 matching bases. The sample in question was CD4+ T cells from blood, cultured in vitro, obtained about 7 months after SARS-CoV-2 vaccination. Here is the DNA: TGCAGTGCTAGACCAGTAACAGGGTGGGGGGATCAGCCCCAGCATTTT. Translated, it gives CSARPVTGWGDQPQHF.